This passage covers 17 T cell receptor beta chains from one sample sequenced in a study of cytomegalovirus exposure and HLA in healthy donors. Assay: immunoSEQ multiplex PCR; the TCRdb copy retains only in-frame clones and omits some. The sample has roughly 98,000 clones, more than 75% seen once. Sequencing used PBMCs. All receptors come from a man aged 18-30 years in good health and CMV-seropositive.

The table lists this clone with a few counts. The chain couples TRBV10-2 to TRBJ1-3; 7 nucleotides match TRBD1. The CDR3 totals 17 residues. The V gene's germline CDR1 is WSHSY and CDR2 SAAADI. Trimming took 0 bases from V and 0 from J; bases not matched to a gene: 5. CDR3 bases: TGCGCCAGCAGTGAGTCGACGGGGACAGCCTCTGGAAACACCATATATTTT. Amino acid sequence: CASSESTGTASGNTIYF.

The CDR3 protein is CASSLEASGYSYEQYF. The CDR3 bases are TGTGCCAGCAGCTTAGAGGCTAGCGGGTACTCCTACGAGCAGTACTTC. This chain connects TRBV7-8 to TRBJ2-7, with 8 bases fitting TRBD2. This CDR3 has 16 amino acids. The V segment lost 1 base and the J segment 0 bases; nucleotides outside the gene matches: 5. Germline lookup yields CDR1 SGHVS and CDR2 FQNEAQ.

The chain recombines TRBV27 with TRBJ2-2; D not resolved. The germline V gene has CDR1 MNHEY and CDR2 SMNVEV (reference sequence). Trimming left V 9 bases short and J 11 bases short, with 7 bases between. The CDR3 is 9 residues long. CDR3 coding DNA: TGTGCCAGGAGAGCCGAGCTGTTTTTT. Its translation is CARRAELFF.

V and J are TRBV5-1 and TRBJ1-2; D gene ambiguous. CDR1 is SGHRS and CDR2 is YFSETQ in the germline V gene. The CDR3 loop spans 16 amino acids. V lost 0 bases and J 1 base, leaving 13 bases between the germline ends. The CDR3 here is CASSLETGLYNYGYTF. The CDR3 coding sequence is TGCGCCAGCAGCTTGGAGACCGGACTTTATAACTATGGCTACACCTTC. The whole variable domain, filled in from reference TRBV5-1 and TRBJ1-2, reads KAGVTQTPRYLIKTRGQQVTLSCSPISGHRSVSWYQQTPGQGLQFLFEYFSETQRNKGNFPGRFSGRQFSNSRSEMNVSTLELGDSALYLCASSLETGLYNYGYTFGSGTRLTVV.

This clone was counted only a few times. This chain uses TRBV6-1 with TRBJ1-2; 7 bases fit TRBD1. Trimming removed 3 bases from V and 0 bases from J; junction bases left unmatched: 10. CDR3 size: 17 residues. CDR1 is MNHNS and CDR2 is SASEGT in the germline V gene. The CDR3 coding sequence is TGTGCCAGCAGTGACACCACGGGACAGCTTACTAACTATGGCTACACCTTC. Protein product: CASSDTTGQLTNYGYTF.

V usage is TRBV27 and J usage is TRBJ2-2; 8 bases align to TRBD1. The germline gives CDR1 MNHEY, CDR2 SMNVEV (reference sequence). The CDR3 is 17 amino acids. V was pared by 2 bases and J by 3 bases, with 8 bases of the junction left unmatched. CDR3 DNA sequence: TGTGCCAGCAGTTTAGGAATTTTGACAGGGGACACCGGGGAGCTGTTTTTT. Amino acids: CASSLGILTGDTGELFF.

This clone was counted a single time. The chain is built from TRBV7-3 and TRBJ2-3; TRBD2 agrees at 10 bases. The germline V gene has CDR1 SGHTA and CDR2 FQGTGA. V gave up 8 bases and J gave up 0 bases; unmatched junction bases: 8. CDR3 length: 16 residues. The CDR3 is CASGPAGGTSTDTQYF. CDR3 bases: TGTGCCAGCGGCCCAGCGGGGGGGACTAGCACAGATACGCAGTATTTT.

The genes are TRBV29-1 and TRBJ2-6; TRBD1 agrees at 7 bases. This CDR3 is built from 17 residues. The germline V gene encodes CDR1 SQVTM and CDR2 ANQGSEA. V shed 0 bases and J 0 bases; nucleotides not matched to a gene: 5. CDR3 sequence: CSVEDPAGGSGANVLTF. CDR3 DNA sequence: TGCAGCGTTGAAGATCCTGCAGGGGGCTCTGGGGCCAACGTCCTGACTTTC.

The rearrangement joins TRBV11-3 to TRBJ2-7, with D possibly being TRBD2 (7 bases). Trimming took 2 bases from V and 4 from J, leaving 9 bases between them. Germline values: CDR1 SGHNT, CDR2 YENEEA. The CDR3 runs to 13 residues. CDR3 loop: CASSLRGGYEQYF. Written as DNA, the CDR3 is TGTGCCAGCAGCTTAAGGGGGGGGTACGAGCAGTACTTC.

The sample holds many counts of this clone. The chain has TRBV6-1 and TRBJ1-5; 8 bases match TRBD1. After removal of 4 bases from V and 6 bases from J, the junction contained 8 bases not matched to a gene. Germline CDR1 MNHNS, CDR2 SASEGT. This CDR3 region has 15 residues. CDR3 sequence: CASSGLQGAGQPQHF. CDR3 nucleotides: TGTGCCAGCAGTGGACTCCAGGGGGCAGGTCAGCCCCAGCATTTT.

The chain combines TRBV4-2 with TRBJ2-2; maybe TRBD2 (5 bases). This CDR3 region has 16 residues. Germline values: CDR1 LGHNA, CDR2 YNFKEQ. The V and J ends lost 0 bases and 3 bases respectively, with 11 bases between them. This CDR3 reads CASSQDWAGDTGELFF. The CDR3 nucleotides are TGTGCCAGCAGCCAAGATTGGGCGGGTGACACCGGGGAGCTGTTTTTT.

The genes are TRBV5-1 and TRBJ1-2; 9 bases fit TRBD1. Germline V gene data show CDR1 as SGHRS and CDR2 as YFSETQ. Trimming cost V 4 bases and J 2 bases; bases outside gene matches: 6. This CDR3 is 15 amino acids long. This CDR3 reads CASSRRTGDNYGYTF. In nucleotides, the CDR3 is TGCGCCAGCAGCCGAAGGACAGGGGACAACTATGGCTACACCTTC.

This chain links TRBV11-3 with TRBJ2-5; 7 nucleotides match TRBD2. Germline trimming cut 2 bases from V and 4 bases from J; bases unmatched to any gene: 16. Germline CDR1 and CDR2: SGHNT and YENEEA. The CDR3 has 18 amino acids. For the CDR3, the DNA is TGTGCCAGCAGCTTACTACAGACTAGCTTGATATTGCGAGAGACCCAGTACTTC. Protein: CASSLLQTSLILRETQYF.

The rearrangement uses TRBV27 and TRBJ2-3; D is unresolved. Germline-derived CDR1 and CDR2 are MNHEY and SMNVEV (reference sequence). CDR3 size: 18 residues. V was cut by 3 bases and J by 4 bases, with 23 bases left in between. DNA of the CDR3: TGTGCCAGCAGTTTTATCGGGTCGTCGTTAAGGCTGGCAGATACGCAGTATTTT. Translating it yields CASSFIGSSLRLADTQYF.

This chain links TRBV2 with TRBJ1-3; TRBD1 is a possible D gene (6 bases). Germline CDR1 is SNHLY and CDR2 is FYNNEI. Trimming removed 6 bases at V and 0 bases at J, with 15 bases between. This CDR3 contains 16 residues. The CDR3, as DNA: TGTGCCAGCAGGCGGACAGAGTTAGACTCTGGAAACACCATATATTTT. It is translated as CASRRTELDSGNTIYF.

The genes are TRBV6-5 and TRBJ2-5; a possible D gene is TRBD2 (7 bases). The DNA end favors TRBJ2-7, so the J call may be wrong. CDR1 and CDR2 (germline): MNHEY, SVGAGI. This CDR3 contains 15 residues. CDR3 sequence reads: CASSSNRGGGYEQYF. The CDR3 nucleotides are TGTGCCAGCAGTTCCAATAGGGGAGGGGGGTACGAGCAGTACTTC.

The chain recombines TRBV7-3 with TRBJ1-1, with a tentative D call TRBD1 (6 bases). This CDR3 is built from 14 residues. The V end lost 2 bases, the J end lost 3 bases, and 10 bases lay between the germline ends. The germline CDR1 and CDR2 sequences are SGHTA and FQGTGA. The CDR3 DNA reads TGTGCCAGCAGCTTATCAGGGGCGGACACTGAAGCTTTCTTT. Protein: CASSLSGADTEAFF.